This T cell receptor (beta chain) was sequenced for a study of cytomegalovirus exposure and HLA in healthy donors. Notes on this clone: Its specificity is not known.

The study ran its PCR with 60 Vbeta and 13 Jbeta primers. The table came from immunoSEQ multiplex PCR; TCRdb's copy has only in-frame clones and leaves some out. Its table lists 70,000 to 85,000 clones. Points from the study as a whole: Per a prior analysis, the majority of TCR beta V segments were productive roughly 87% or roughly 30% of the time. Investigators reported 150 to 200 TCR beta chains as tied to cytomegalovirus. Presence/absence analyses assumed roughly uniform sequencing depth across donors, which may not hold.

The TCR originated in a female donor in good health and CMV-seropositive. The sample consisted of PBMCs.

The CDR3 DNA reads TGTGCCAGCACCTCAACCAGCTACGAGCAGTACTTC. It translates to CASTSTSYEQYF. This sequence joins TRBV2 and TRBJ2-7; D gene unclear. Trimming shortened V by 7 bases and J by 3 bases, and 10 bases separated the two germline ends. The CDR3 is made up of 12 amino acids. Germline CDR1 SNHLY, CDR2 FYNNEI.